Listed here are 8 T cell receptor beta chains from one sample, sequenced in a study of blood T cell repertoires in COVID-19. The protocol was immunoSEQ multiplex PCR, while the TCRdb copy is restricted to in-frame clones and leaves out a portion. The table lists about 140,000 clones, over 75% of them singletons. The material sequenced was peripheral blood. The receptors stem from a man aged 55 to 70 with active or convalescent COVID-19.

The chain couples TRBV18 to TRBJ2-5, with 10 bases aligning to TRBD2. The ends lost 3 bases at V and 3 bases at J; junction bases unmatched: 7. CDR1 and CDR2 (germline): KGHSH, LQKENI. This CDR3 is built from 16 residues. CDR3 residues: CASSPFALAGEETQYF. Written as DNA, the CDR3 is TGTGCCAGCTCACCGTTCGCGCTAGCGGGAGAAGAGACCCAGTACTTC. The variable domain in full, with the rest retrieved from reference TRBV18 and TRBJ2-5, is NAGVMQNPRHLVRRRGQEARLRCSPMKGHSHVYWYRQLPEEGLKFMVYLQKENIIDESGMPKERFSAEFPKEGPSILRIQQVVRGDSAAYFCASSPFALAGEETQYFGPGTRLLVL.

The chain couples TRBV7-2 to TRBJ2-5; 8 bases are a match to TRBD2. Germline V gene lookup returns CDR1 SGHTA and CDR2 FQGNSA. CDR3 length: 17 amino acids. With V trimmed by 3 bases and J by 5 bases, 14 bases remained unmatched. CDR3 sequence (DNA): TGTGCCAGCAGCTTCCGGAGTAGCGGGATAGGCGGGGAGACCCAGTACTTC. This gives the protein CASSFRSSGIGGETQYF.

The chain is built from TRBV11-2 and TRBJ2-7; D is perhaps TRBD2 (6 bases). The CDR3 is 15 amino acids. The germline V gene has CDR1 SGHAT and CDR2 FQNNGV. With 5 bases removed from V and 6 bases from J, the gap between germline ends came to 20 bases. CDR3 nucleotide sequence: TGTGCCAGCAGCGCCCGTTCGAGGACTACCCTCGAGCAGTACTTC. This codes for CASSARSRTTLEQYF.

The rearrangement joins TRBV9 to TRBJ2-5; 12 bases align to TRBD2. Germline values: CDR1 SGDLS, CDR2 YYNGEE. The CDR3 is made up of 18 amino acids. The ends lost 4 bases at V and 4 bases at J; junction bases unmatched: 14. As DNA, the CDR3 is TGTGCCAGCAGCAAAGGACTAGCGGGATGGGGGGGAGGAGAGACCCAGTACTTC. It translates to CASSKGLAGWGGGETQYF.

The chain joins TRBV6-5 to TRBJ2-3, with 9 bases identical to TRBD1. V lost 6 bases to trimming and J lost 4 bases; unmatched junction nucleotides: 5. The germline V gene encodes CDR1 MNHEY and CDR2 SVGAGI. The CDR3 is 14 amino acids. This CDR3 reads CASRNRGPSDTQYF. The CDR3 bases are TGTGCCAGCAGGAACAGGGGGCCGTCAGATACGCAGTATTTT.

CDR3 sequence reads: CASSQLTPNTEAFF. Here the CDR3 DNA reads TGCGCCAGCAGCCAACTTACACCGAACACTGAAGCTTTCTTT. V gene TRBV4-3 combines with J gene TRBJ1-1; unclear D gene. V lost 2 bases and J lost 1, with 8 bases in between. This CDR3 spans 14 amino acids. Germline CDR1 is LGHNA and CDR2 is YSLEER.

This clone was seen more than once but under ten times. The V call is TRBV5-1, the J call TRBJ2-5; 8 bases fit TRBD2. Germline V gene data show CDR1 as SGHRS and CDR2 as YFSETQ. The CDR3 runs to 15 residues. Here the CDR3 reads CPPSDGGGPQETQYF. Here the CDR3 DNA reads TGCCCCCCCAGCGACGGGGGGGGCCCCCAAGAGACCCAGTACTTC.

This clone was recorded only once. The gene calls are TRBV27 and TRBJ2-2; the match to TRBD1 covers 9 bases. The germline V gene has CDR1 MNHEY and CDR2 SMNVEV (reference sequence). The CDR3 has 16 residues. J gave up 4 bases and V 2 bases, and 5 bases lay outside the gene matches. CDR3 in amino acids: CASSLQGQGSTGELFF. In DNA form, the CDR3 reads TGTGCCAGCAGTTTACAGGGACAGGGTAGCACCGGGGAGCTGTTTTTT.